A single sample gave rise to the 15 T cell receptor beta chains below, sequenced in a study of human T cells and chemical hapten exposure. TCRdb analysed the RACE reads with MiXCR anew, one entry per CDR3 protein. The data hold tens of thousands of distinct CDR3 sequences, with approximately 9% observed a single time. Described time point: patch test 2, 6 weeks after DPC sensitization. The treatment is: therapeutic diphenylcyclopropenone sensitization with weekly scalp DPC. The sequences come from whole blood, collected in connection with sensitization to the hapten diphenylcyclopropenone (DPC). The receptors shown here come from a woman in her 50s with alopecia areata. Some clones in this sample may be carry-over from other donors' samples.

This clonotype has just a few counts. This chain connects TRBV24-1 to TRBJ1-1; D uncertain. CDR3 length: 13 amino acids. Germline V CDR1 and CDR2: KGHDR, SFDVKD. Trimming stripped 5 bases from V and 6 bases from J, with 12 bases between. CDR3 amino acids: CATSAREGSEAFF. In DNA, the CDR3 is TGTGCCACCAGTGCTAGGGAAGGCTCTGAAGCTTTCTTT.

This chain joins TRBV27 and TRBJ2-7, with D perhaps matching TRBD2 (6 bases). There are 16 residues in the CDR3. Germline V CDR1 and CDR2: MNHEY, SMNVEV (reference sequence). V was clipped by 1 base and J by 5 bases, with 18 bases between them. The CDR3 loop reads CASSLYWGDRADEQYF. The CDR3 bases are TGTGCCAGCAGTTTATATTGGGGGGACCGGGCGGACGAGCAGTACTTC.

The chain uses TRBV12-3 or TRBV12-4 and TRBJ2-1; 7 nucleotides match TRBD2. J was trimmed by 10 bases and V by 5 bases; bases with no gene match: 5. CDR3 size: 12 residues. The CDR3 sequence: CASSPAGDEQFF. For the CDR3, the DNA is TGTGCCAGCAGTCCTGCGGGGGACGAGCAGTTCTTC.

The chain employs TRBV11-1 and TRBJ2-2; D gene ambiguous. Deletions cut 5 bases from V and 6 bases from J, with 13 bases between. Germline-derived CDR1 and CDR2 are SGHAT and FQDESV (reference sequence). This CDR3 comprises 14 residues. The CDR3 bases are TGTGCCAGCAGCGAGACCTGGTTGCCCGGGGAGCTGTTTTTT. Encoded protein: CASSETWLPGELFF.

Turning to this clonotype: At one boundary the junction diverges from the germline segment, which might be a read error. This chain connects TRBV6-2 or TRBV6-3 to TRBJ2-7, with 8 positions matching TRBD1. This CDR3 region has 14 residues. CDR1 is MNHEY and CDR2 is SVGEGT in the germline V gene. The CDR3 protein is CDSSSRDRSYEQYF. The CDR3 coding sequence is TGTGACAGCAGTTCCCGGGACAGGTCCTACGAGCAGTACTTC.

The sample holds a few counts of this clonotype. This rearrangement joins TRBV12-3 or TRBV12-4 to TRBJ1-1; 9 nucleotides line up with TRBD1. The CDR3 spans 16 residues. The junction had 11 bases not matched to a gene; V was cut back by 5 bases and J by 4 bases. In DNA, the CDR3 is TGTGCCAGCAGTGGACAGGGGAGCAGAGGCGGCACTGAAGCTTTCTTT. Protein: CASSGQGSRGGTEAFF.

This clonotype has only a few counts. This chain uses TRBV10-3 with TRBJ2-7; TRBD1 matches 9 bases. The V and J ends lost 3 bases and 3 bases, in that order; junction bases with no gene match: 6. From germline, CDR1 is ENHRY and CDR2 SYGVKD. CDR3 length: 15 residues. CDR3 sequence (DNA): TGTGCCATCAGTGACTCCGGGACAGGGTACTACGAGCAGTACTTC. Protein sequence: CAISDSGTGYYEQYF.

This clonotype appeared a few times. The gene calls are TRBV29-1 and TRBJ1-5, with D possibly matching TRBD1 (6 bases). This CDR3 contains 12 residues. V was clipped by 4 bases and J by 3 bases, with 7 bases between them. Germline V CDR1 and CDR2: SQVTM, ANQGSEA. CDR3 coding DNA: TGCAGCGTTGGGGGGGCCAATCAGCCCCAGCATTTT. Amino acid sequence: CSVGGANQPQHF.

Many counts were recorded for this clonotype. The CDR3 sequence: CASSQVGTEGLMGYTF. CDR3 coding DNA: TGTGCCAGCAGCCAAGTGGGGACAGAAGGCCTGATGGGCTACACCTTC. The chain couples TRBV3-1 to TRBJ1-2; 7 bases map to TRBD1. CDR1 and CDR2 from the germline V gene are LGHDT and YNNKEL (reference sequence). This CDR3 is 16 amino acids long. V gave up 1 base and J gave up 8 bases; unmatched junction bases: 13.

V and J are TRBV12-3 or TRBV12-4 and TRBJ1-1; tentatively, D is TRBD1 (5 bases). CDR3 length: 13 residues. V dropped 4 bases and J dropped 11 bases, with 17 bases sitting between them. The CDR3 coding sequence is TGTGCCAGCAGTTCTCTGGGGGGGGGAGAGGCTTTCTTT. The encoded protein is CASSSLGGGEAFF.

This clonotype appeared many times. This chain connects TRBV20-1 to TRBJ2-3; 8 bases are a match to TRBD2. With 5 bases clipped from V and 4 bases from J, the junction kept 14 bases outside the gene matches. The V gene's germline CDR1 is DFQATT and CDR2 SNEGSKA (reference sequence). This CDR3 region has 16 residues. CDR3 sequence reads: CSADSGVGGVADTQYF. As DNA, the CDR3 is TGCAGTGCTGATAGCGGGGTAGGCGGTGTGGCAGATACGCAGTATTTT.

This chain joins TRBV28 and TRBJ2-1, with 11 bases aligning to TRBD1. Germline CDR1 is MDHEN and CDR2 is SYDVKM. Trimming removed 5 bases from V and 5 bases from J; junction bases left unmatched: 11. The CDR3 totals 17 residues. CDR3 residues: CASSRLFGTGGHNEQFF. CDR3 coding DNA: TGTGCCAGCAGTCGCCTCTTCGGGACAGGGGGGCACAATGAGCAGTTCTTC.

CDR3 in DNA: TGTGCCAGTAGTAGGCGGGGCTCGAACACCGGGGAGCTGTTTTTT. Translation: CASSRRGSNTGELFF. This rearrangement joins TRBV19 to TRBJ2-2, with D perhaps TRBD2 (6 bases). The CDR3 totals 15 residues. With 4 bases removed from V and 0 bases from J, the gap between germline ends came to 9 bases. The germline V gene has CDR1 LNHDA and CDR2 SQIVND (reference sequence).

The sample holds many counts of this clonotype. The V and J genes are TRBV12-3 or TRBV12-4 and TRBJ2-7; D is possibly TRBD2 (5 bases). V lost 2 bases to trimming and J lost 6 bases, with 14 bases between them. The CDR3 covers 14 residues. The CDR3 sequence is CASSLPGSGSEQYF. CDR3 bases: TGTGCCAGCAGTTTACCGGGATCGGGCAGCGAGCAGTACTTC.

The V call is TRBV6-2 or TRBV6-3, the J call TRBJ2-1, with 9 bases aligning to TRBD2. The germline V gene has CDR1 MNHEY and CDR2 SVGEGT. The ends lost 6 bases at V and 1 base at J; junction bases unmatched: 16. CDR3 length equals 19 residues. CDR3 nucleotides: TGTGCCAGCAGACGACGGGGCGGGGGGGCAGTATTTTCCTACAATGAGCAGTTCTTC. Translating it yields CASRRRGGGAVFSYNEQFF.